In its sample, the clone carrying this TCR beta chain was seen a few times. The antigen is not known. The CDR3 extends 3 residues past the end of the read, so its final part is completed from the germline J gene. Only in-frame clones appear in the TCRdb table, and some are missing; sequencing was by immunoSEQ multiplex PCR. The sample presents more than 9,000 clones, none singletons. This entry belongs to a study of T cell clonality in common variable immunodeficiency. CDR1 is SGHRS and CDR2 is YFSETQ in the germline V gene. The CDR3 has 14 residues. V shed 0 bases and J 7 bases; nucleotides not matched to a gene: 3. Broader study findings: Reportedly, TCR beta sequences from common variable immunodeficiency showed fewer deletions and N-nucleotide insertions.

V usage is TRBV5-1 and J usage is TRBJ2-1; TRBD1 matches at 8 bases. Material: peripheral blood mononuclear cells. The receptor's source is a human donor with common variable immunodeficiency. The CDR3 bases that were read are TGCGCCAGCAGCTTGGGGACAGGGTATAATGAG. Its translation: CASSLGTGYNE. The entire CDR3 reads CASSLGTGYNEQFF.